Shown below are 24 T cell receptor beta chains from a single sample sequenced in a study of response to subunit inactivated influenza vaccine. In TCRdb, the RT-PCR reads were re-called with MiXCR into one record per CDR3 protein. Of under 800,000 distinct CDR3 sequences detected, about 15% appear once; the ten largest clones hold around 6.5%. The specimen was PBMCs from blood, collected around two weeks before vaccination. The receptor source for this set is a man aged 45-65 years who received an inactivated influenza vaccine.

This clonotype has a count of ten or more. The J gene is TRBJ2-5, the V gene TRBV5-1, with 13 bases matching TRBD2. The CDR3 runs to 16 residues. With 5 bases clipped from V and 1 base from J, the junction kept 5 bases outside the gene matches. Looked up from germline, CDR1 is SGHRS and CDR2 is YFSETQ. The CDR3 here is CASRSGTSGVQETQYF. In DNA form, the CDR3 reads TGCGCCAGCAGATCCGGGACTAGCGGGGTCCAAGAGACCCAGTACTTC.

The chain employs TRBV5-1 and TRBJ2-1; the D gene is possibly TRBD1 (5 bases). The CDR3 is 13 residues long. Germline CDR1 SGHRS, CDR2 YFSETQ. V was shortened by 5 bases and J by 5 bases, with 11 bases between the two germline ends. CDR3 in DNA: TGCGCCAGCAGTGGGGCTGGCCACAATGAGCAGTTCTTC. Translation gives CASSGAGHNEQFF.

This chain connects TRBV20-1 to TRBJ2-7; a weak D match, TRBD1 (5 bases). Trimming stripped 4 bases from V and 5 bases from J, with 18 bases between. Germline loops: CDR1 DFQATT, CDR2 SNEGSKA (reference sequence). CDR3 size: 14 residues. Here the CDR3 DNA reads TGCAGTGCTAACTCTATCCAGGGTATCCACGAGCAGTACTTC. It specifies CSANSIQGIHEQYF.

This clonotype was detected only a few times. The chain is built from TRBV2 and TRBJ2-5; possibly TRBD1 or TRBD2 for D (5 bases each). With 0 bases removed from V and 10 bases from J, the gap between germline ends came to 39 bases. The CDR3 runs 22 residues. The V gene's germline CDR1 is SNHLY and CDR2 FYNNEI. CDR3 loop: CASSEALLSSPRTLQGRGVQYF. The CDR3 DNA reads TGTGCCAGCAGTGAAGCGCTTCTGAGTTCACCGCGAACACTGCAGGGTAGGGGAGTCCAGTACTTC.

The CDR3 spells CASSQRVLGTGRNSPLHF. CDR3 nucleotides: TGTGCCAGCAGCCAACGTGTGCTGGGGACAGGGAGGAATTCACCCCTCCACTTT. V usage is TRBV11-1 and J usage is TRBJ1-6; TRBD1 agrees at 9 bases. The germline CDR1 and CDR2 sequences are SGHAT and FQDESV (reference sequence). CDR3 length: 18 residues. V lost 5 bases, J lost 7 bases, and 15 bases stayed unmatched.

The V gene is TRBV5-1, the J gene TRBJ1-1, with 7 bases identical to TRBD1. This CDR3 contains 18 residues. CDR1 is SGHRS and CDR2 is YFSETQ in the germline V gene. V trimming: 0 bases; J trimming: 1 base; junction bases outside the gene matches: 12. CDR3 bases: TGCGCCAGCAGCTTGGGGCGACAGGGAATCTGGTCGAACACTGAAGCTTTCTTT. It yields the protein CASSLGRQGIWSNTEAFF.

This clonotype occurred a few times. The V call is TRBV20-1, the J call TRBJ2-7; D gene uncertain. V lost 8 bases to trimming and J lost 1 base, with 15 bases between them. Germline CDR1 and CDR2: DFQATT and SNEGSKA (reference sequence). The CDR3 consists of 13 residues. This CDR3 reads CSPWEAISYEQYF. CDR3 sequence (DNA): TGCAGTCCGTGGGAAGCAATATCCTACGAGCAGTACTTC.

The rearrangement links TRBV6-2 or TRBV6-3 to TRBJ2-7; the D gene is possibly TRBD1 (6 bases). The CDR3 is 14 residues long. Germline CDR1 is MNHEY and CDR2 is SVGEGT. Trimming took off 7 bases at V and 0 bases at J, with 13 bases between the two ends. The CDR3 nucleotides read TGTGCCAGCATCCGGGACACCAGCTCCTACGAGCAGTACTTC. It is translated as CASIRDTSSYEQYF.

This clonotype has only a few counts. The rearrangement links TRBV28 to TRBJ2-7, with D possibly TRBD1 on 5 matching bases. V was trimmed by 3 bases and J by 1 base, leaving 13 bases between them. This CDR3 has 15 amino acids. The germline V gene encodes CDR1 MDHEN and CDR2 SYDVKM. Written as DNA, the CDR3 is TGTGCCAGCAGTTTGTGGGGCCCGTCATCCTACGAGCAGTACTTC. Protein: CASSLWGPSSYEQYF.

V is TRBV19 and J is TRBJ2-6, with TRBD2 matching 7 bases. This CDR3 has 17 amino acids. V lost 9 bases, J lost 0 bases, and 11 bases stayed unmatched. The germline CDR1 and CDR2 sequences are LNHDA and SQIVND (reference sequence). CDR3 DNA: TGTGCCAGCCCACCGAGGGAGGGGCCCTCTGGGGCCAACGTCCTGACTTTC. Its protein is CASPPREGPSGANVLTF.

This clonotype was recorded many times. The chain recombines TRBV29-1 with TRBJ1-1; TRBD1 is a possible D gene (5 bases). Trimming removed 8 bases from V and 0 bases from J, with 10 bases in between. This CDR3 spans 12 amino acids. Germline loops: CDR1 SQVTM, CDR2 ANQGSEA. CDR3 amino acids: CSITGLNTEAFF. The DNA for the CDR3 is TGCAGCATTACAGGACTGAACACTGAAGCTTTCTTT.

This clonotype was observed many times. J is TRBJ2-3 and V is TRBV12-3 or TRBV12-4; D perhaps matches TRBD1 (5 bases). V was shortened by 3 bases and J by 5 bases, with 9 bases between the two germline ends. The CDR3 runs to 13 residues. The CDR3 DNA follows: TGTGCCAGCAGTTTTCAGGGAAGAGATACGCAGTATTTT. Protein product: CASSFQGRDTQYF.

This clonotype was detected a few times. This rearrangement joins TRBV6-5 to TRBJ2-1; the match to TRBD2 covers 9 bases. CDR1 and CDR2 (germline): MNHEY, SVGAGI. Trimming took 4 bases from V and 10 from J; bases not matched to a gene: 8. This CDR3 has 14 residues. This chain's CDR3 is CASSWQRGVGEQFF. Here the CDR3 DNA reads TGTGCCAGCAGTTGGCAGCGGGGGGTCGGCGAGCAGTTCTTC.

With respect to this clonotype: A junction boundary mismatches the germline segment, possibly from a read error. V usage is TRBV7-9 and J usage is TRBJ1-3; 7 nucleotides match TRBD1. There are 15 residues in the CDR3. Germline CDR1 and CDR2: SEHNR and FQNEAQ (reference sequence). The DNA for the CDR3 is TGTGCCAGCAGCACCGACAGGGCCTCTGGAACCACCATATATTTT. Translated: CASSTDRASGTTIYF.

Ten or more counts support this clonotype. The V and J genes are TRBV11-2 and TRBJ2-5; the match to TRBD2 covers 8 bases. Germline loops: CDR1 SGHAT, CDR2 FQNNGV. J was trimmed by 5 bases and V by 5 bases; bases with no gene match: 10. This CDR3 spans 15 amino acids. CDR3 amino acids: CASSAIGGALETQYF. CDR3 DNA: TGTGCCAGCAGCGCGATCGGGGGGGCCTTGGAGACCCAGTACTTC.

This rearrangement joins TRBV7-2 to TRBJ1-2, with TRBD1 matching 11 bases. Germline CDR1 is SGHTA and CDR2 is FQGNSA. The CDR3 spans 12 residues. J was trimmed by 8 bases and V by 11 bases; bases with no gene match: 7. CDR3 residues: CAGQGATGGYTF. CDR3 in DNA: TGTGCCGGACAGGGGGCTACGGGCGGCTACACCTTC.

The chain has TRBV18 and TRBJ1-1; D may be TRBD1 (6 bases). Trimming cost V 3 bases and J 8 bases, with 10 bases left between them. This CDR3 contains 12 residues. Germline loops: CDR1 KGHSH, CDR2 LQKENI. The DNA of the CDR3 is TGTGCCAGCTCACCGGACACAGGGGAAGCTTTCTTT. This sequence encodes CASSPDTGEAFF.

This sequence joins TRBV12-3 or TRBV12-4 and TRBJ1-2; weak D call: TRBD1 (5 bases). The CDR3 has 12 amino acids. The ends were cut back, 3 bases at V and 8 bases at J, with 10 bases in the middle. DNA of the CDR3: TGTGCCAGCAGTTTTTCGGGGCAGGGCTACACCTTC. Encoded protein: CASSFSGQGYTF.

This clonotype was picked up a small number of times. The J gene is TRBJ2-7, the V gene TRBV20-1; no firm D call. With 3 bases removed from V and 2 bases from J, the gap between germline ends came to 5 bases. Germline CDR1 reads DFQATT; CDR2 reads SNEGSKA (reference sequence). The CDR3 sequence is 11 residues long. The CDR3 DNA reads TGCAGTGCTAGTTCCACCTACGAGCAGTACTTC. Protein sequence: CSASSTYEQYF.

This clonotype has only one observation. Here the CDR3 DNA reads TGTGCCAGCACCCCGGGACTACTAGAAAATGAGCAGTTCTTC. It is translated as CASTPGLLENEQFF. J is TRBJ2-1 and V is TRBV12-3 or TRBV12-4; TRBD2 agrees at 7 bases. The J segment lost 7 bases and the V segment lost 7 bases, leaving 10 bases of the junction unmatched. The CDR3 is made up of 14 amino acids.

The chain has TRBV4-3 and TRBJ2-7; D is possibly TRBD1 or TRBD2 (5 bases each). This CDR3 is 16 amino acids long. V shed 0 bases and J shed 3 bases, with 15 bases lying between them. Germline CDR1 LGHNA, CDR2 YSLEER. In nucleotides, the CDR3 is TGCGCCAGCAGCCAAGATAGGGGAGAGCCCTTCTACGAGCAGTACTTC. It is translated as CASSQDRGEPFYEQYF.

The chain combines TRBV20-1 with TRBJ2-7, with TRBD2 matching over 8 bases. This CDR3 contains 13 residues. J lost 4 bases, V lost 5 bases, and 7 bases had no gene match. From germline, CDR1 is DFQATT and CDR2 SNEGSKA (reference sequence). The CDR3 here is CSADGLAQYEQYF. DNA of the CDR3: TGCAGTGCTGATGGACTAGCTCAATACGAGCAGTACTTC.

The table lists this clonotype with a few counts. This chain connects TRBV12-3 or TRBV12-4 to TRBJ2-3, with 9 bases fitting TRBD1. There are 13 residues in the CDR3. V gave up 8 bases and J gave up 5 bases; unmatched junction bases: 5. CDR3 amino acids: CASGRQGGDTQYF. In DNA, the CDR3 is TGTGCCAGCGGAAGACAGGGGGGAGATACGCAGTATTTT.

This clonotype was counted only a few times. As DNA, the CDR3 is TGCAGTGCTATCCCCGCCTGGGGGCAGCCCCAGCATTTT. Its translation is CSAIPAWGQPQHF. The V and J genes are TRBV20-1 and TRBJ1-5; D might be TRBD1 (5 bases). V was clipped by 4 bases and J by 7 bases, with 14 bases between them. Per the germline V gene, CDR1 is DFQATT and CDR2 is SNEGSKA (reference sequence). The CDR3 extends over 13 amino acids.